These 32 T cell receptor beta chains came from one sample sequenced in a study of beta chain features in type 1 diabetes. Investigators reverse transcribed all isolated RNA, so they sequenced expressed TCRB transcripts. Only in-frame clones appear in the TCRdb table, and some are missing; sequencing was by immunoSEQ multiplex PCR. The top ten hold under 0.5% of the sample, which has roughly 300,000 clones, 8% seen once. Sequenced sample: central memory CD4+ T cells from blood. All receptors derive from a woman aged 18-29 years in good health.

This chain joins TRBV18 and TRBJ1-1; 7 bases match TRBD1. Germline CDR1 and CDR2: KGHSH and LQKENI. V dropped 4 bases and J dropped 6; count of bases not matched to a gene: 5. The CDR3 is 13 residues long. The CDR3 protein is CASSRDRAAEAFF. The CDR3, as DNA: TGTGCCAGCTCACGAGACAGGGCTGCTGAAGCTTTCTTT.

This clone was seen a handful of times. This sequence joins TRBV7-2 and TRBJ2-3, with D perhaps matching TRBD1 (5 bases). V was shortened by 5 bases and J by 9 bases, with 15 bases between the two germline ends. The CDR3 contains 13 residues. Germline lookup yields CDR1 SGHTA and CDR2 FQGNSA. This chain's CDR3 is CASSISDIQTQYF. The CDR3 region has the DNA TGTGCCAGCAGCATATCGGACATTCAGACGCAGTATTTT.

This clone was observed a few times. The J gene is TRBJ2-7, the V gene TRBV7-3; D is unresolved. Trimming pared 2 bases from V and 4 bases from J, leaving 9 bases between. CDR1 is SGHTA, CDR2 FQGTGA, per germline. This CDR3 is 13 amino acids long. The CDR3 DNA sequence: TGTGCCAGCAGCTTATCCCCACAATACGAGCAGTACTTC. It specifies CASSLSPQYEQYF.

This clone was observed a few times. The CDR3 nucleotides are TGTGCCAGCAGTAAAAGCACAGATACGCAGTATTTT. Its translation: CASSKSTDTQYF. The chain couples TRBV2 to TRBJ2-3; no reliable D call. Germline CDR1 is SNHLY and CDR2 is FYNNEI. The CDR3 runs to 12 residues. Between the trimmed V and J ends, which lost 5 bases and 0 bases, there was a span of 3 bases.

In this sample, this clone turned up a few times. The V gene is TRBV19, the J gene TRBJ2-6; 9 bases match TRBD1. CDR3 size: 16 residues. With V trimmed by 5 bases and J by 4 bases, 6 bases remained unmatched. CDR1 and CDR2 (germline): LNHDA, SQIVND (reference sequence). The CDR3: CASSLQGARGANVLTF. CDR3 nucleotides: TGTGCCAGTAGTCTACAGGGGGCGAGAGGGGCCAACGTCCTGACTTTC.

This clone has a handful of counts. J is TRBJ2-7 and V is TRBV9; D gene unclear. The CDR3 sequence is 15 residues long. V lost 4 bases, J lost 9 bases, and 23 bases lay in between. CDR1 and CDR2 from the germline V gene are SGDLS and YYNGEE. The DNA for the CDR3 is TGTGCCAGCAGCATGGGGTCGTGGCGACCTCTCGGGCAGTACTTC. Residues: CASSMGSWRPLGQYF.

This clone was recorded many times. This rearrangement joins TRBV18 to TRBJ2-1; D gene ambiguous. CDR3 length: 13 residues. In germline, CDR1 is KGHSH, CDR2 LQKENI. V shed 6 bases and J shed 8 bases, with 14 bases lying between them. CDR3 nucleotide sequence: TGTGCCAGCTCCCCCTTGGCTAACCATGAGCAGTTCTTC. Its translation is CASSPLANHEQFF.

The sample holds many counts of this clone. The chain uses TRBV28 and TRBJ1-2, with D unclear. V was cut by 4 bases and J by 1 base, with 7 bases left in between. Germline values: CDR1 MDHEN, CDR2 SYDVKM. The CDR3 is made up of 13 amino acids. CDR3 in amino acids: CASSSADNYGYTF. The CDR3 nucleotides are TGTGCCAGCAGTTCGGCCGATAACTATGGCTACACCTTC.

This clone was detected ten times or more. J is TRBJ1-2 and V is TRBV2, with TRBD1 matching over 8 bases. V dropped 7 bases and J dropped 2; count of bases not matched to a gene: 9. The germline gives CDR1 SNHLY, CDR2 FYNNEI. This CDR3 spans 15 amino acids. CDR3 bases: TGTGCCAGCACCAAGGACAGGGTGAGGAACTATGGCTACACCTTC. Protein sequence: CASTKDRVRNYGYTF.

This clone was detected only a few times. This sequence joins TRBV9 and TRBJ2-5; D is unresolved. This CDR3 has 13 residues. V was cut by 0 bases and J by 4 bases, with 7 bases left in between. The germline CDR1 and CDR2 sequences are SGDLS and YYNGEE. DNA for the CDR3: TGTGCCAGCAGCGTAGACCAGAGAGAGACCCAGTACTTC. Amino acid sequence: CASSVDQRETQYF.

The chain links TRBV5-1 to TRBJ1-2; the D is unclear. The CDR3 consists of 15 residues. Germline V gene data show CDR1 as SGHRS and CDR2 as YFSETQ. Trimming removed 0 bases at V and 0 bases at J, with 9 bases between. The CDR3 region is CASSLARFTNYGYTF. The CDR3 DNA is TGCGCCAGCAGCTTGGCCCGGTTTACTAACTATGGCTACACCTTC.

This chain uses TRBV6-5 with TRBJ2-7; no reliable D call. Trimming took 5 bases from V and 0 from J, leaving 8 bases between them. The CDR3 covers 13 residues. Germline V lookup: CDR1 MNHEY, CDR2 SVGAGI. The CDR3 sequence: CASSHGTSYEQYF. DNA of the CDR3: TGTGCCAGCAGTCACGGTACCTCCTACGAGCAGTACTTC.

This clone has at least ten counts. Other nucleotide sequences from this sample produce the same CDR3. The chain is built from TRBV7-2 and TRBJ2-5; no clear D. V was cut by 0 bases and J by 4 bases, with 3 bases left in between. The CDR3 is 12 residues long. Germline values: CDR1 SGHTA, CDR2 FQGNSA. The DNA of the CDR3 is TGTGCCAGCAGCTTAGCGTTAGAGACCCAGTACTTC. It translates to CASSLALETQYF. Full variable domain (rest looked up from reference TRBV7-2 and TRBJ2-5): GAGVSQSPSNKVTEKGKDVELRCDPISGHTALYWYRQSLGQGLEFLIYFQGNSAPDKSGLPSDRFSAERTGGSVSTLTIQRTQQEDSAVYLCASSLALETQYFGPGTRLLVL.

This rearrangement joins TRBV11-2 to TRBJ2-1; TRBD2 might be the D (6 bases). Deletions cut 7 bases from V and 8 bases from J, with 15 bases between. Germline-derived CDR1 and CDR2 are SGHAT and FQNNGV. The CDR3 sequence is 13 residues long. The CDR3 region is CASKTLLAHEQFF. Here the CDR3 DNA reads TGTGCCAGCAAGACACTCCTAGCGCATGAGCAGTTCTTC.

This clone has a count of ten or more. The gene calls are TRBV15 and TRBJ1-4; D gene unclear. The CDR3 totals 13 residues. Germline V gene sequence: CDR1 LNHNV, CDR2 YYDKDF (reference sequence). V lost 8 bases and J 8 bases, leaving 15 bases between the germline ends. The DNA for the CDR3 is TGTGCCACCCGTAGGAGGGTCGGGGAAAAACTGTTTTTT. It codes for CATRRRVGEKLFF. Looking up the rest from reference TRBV15 and TRBJ1-4 gives the full variable domain: DAMVIQNPRYQVTQFGKPVTLSCSQTLNHNVMYWYQQKSSQAPKLLFHYYDKDFNNEADTPDNFQSRRPNTSFCFLDIRSPGLGDTAMYLCATRRRVGEKLFFGSGTQLSVL.

This clone was detected a few times. The chain uses TRBV9 and TRBJ2-1; 9 bases match TRBD1. This CDR3 comprises 16 residues. The J segment lost 5 bases and the V segment lost 2 bases, leaving 8 bases of the junction unmatched. Germline values: CDR1 SGDLS, CDR2 YYNGEE. DNA of the CDR3: TGTGCCAGCAGCGTGCACGGACAGGGGACTAACAATGAGCAGTTCTTC. It translates to CASSVHGQGTNNEQFF.

The chain employs TRBV13 and TRBJ2-3; 14 bases are shared with TRBD2. Germline loops: CDR1 PRHDT, CDR2 FYEKMQ (reference sequence). The V segment lost 4 bases and the J segment 1 base; nucleotides outside the gene matches: 1. This CDR3 region has 16 residues. CDR3 protein: CASSSGLAGGTDTQYF. CDR3 sequence (DNA): TGTGCCAGCAGCTCGGGACTAGCGGGAGGCACAGATACGCAGTATTTT.

In its sample, this clone was seen a few times. The rearrangement uses TRBV6-6 and TRBJ2-7; TRBD1 aligns across 9 bases. Trimming took 5 bases from V and 6 from J; bases not matched to a gene: 14. Germline assignment: CDR1 MNHNY and CDR2 SVGAGI (reference sequence). CDR3 length: 16 residues. The CDR3 sequence is CASSLRTGADGGEQYF. The CDR3 DNA reads TGTGCCAGCAGTCTACGGACAGGGGCGGATGGTGGCGAGCAGTACTTC.

DNA for the CDR3: TGTGCCAGCAGCCACGGGACAGGGAGTGGGTATGGCTACACCTTC. Its protein product is CASSHGTGSGYGYTF. The chain joins TRBV5-4 to TRBJ1-2; 9 positions agree with TRBD1. There are 15 residues in the CDR3. The junction had 9 bases not matched to a gene; V was cut back by 4 bases and J by 5 bases. Germline V gene lookup returns CDR1 SGHNT and CDR2 YYREEE (reference sequence).

In this sample, this clone turned up a few times. The chain is built from TRBV7-9 and TRBJ2-7; TRBD2 agrees at 11 bases. The CDR3 spans 16 residues. Germline V CDR1 and CDR2: SEHNR, FQNEAQ (reference sequence). Unmatched junction bases numbered 11, after V lost 5 bases and J lost 5 bases. The CDR3 is CASSDGASGRRNEQYF. The CDR3 region has the DNA TGTGCCAGCAGCGATGGGGCTAGCGGGAGGAGGAACGAGCAGTACTTC.

Ten or more counts support this clone. The V call is TRBV7-8, the J call TRBJ2-1; weak D call: TRBD2 (6 bases). Per germline, CDR1 SGHVS and CDR2 FQNEAQ. Trimming removed 3 bases at V and 8 bases at J, with 11 bases between. The CDR3 extends over 13 amino acids. The CDR3 DNA reads as TGTGCCAGCAGCTTCTTCGGGAGTTATGAGCAGTTCTTC. Its translation is CASSFFGSYEQFF.

The gene calls are TRBV11-1 and TRBJ1-2, with D perhaps TRBD1 (5 bases). Trimming took off 1 base at V and 2 bases at J, with 8 bases between the two ends. The CDR3 extends over 14 amino acids. Germline V gene lookup returns CDR1 SGHAT and CDR2 FQDESV (reference sequence). CDR3 sequence reads: CASSLDTGNYGYTF. CDR3 DNA: TGTGCCAGCAGCTTAGATACAGGAAACTATGGCTACACCTTC.

This clone occurred a few times. The chain recombines TRBV25-1 with TRBJ2-5, with D possibly being TRBD2 (7 bases). Germline V gives CDR1 MGHDK, CDR2 SYGVNS. V shed 4 bases and J shed 4 bases, with 13 bases lying between them. CDR3 length: 14 residues. CDR3 in amino acids: CASSASGGRETQYF. CDR3 sequence (DNA): TGTGCCAGCAGTGCCTCGGGGGGCCGAGAGACCCAGTACTTC.

This clone was seen only a few times. Other DNA sequences in this specimen translate into the identical CDR3. The chain carries TRBV7-2 and TRBJ1-3; D ambiguous. The germline V and J ends were trimmed by 1 base and 1 base, with 5 bases remaining between them. This CDR3 comprises 14 residues. The germline CDR1 and CDR2 sequences are SGHTA and FQGNSA. The DNA for the CDR3 is TGTGCCAGCAGCTTAGGGGTTTCTGGAAACACCATATATTTT. This encodes CASSLGVSGNTIYF. Full variable domain (remainder filled in from reference TRBV7-2 and TRBJ1-3): GAGVSQSPSNKVTEKGKDVELRCDPISGHTALYWYRQSLGQGLEFLIYFQGNSAPDKSGLPSDRFSAERTGGSVSTLTIQRTQQEDSAVYLCASSLGVSGNTIYFGEGSWLTVV.

This clone was counted only a few times. The DNA of the CDR3 is TGTGCCTGCCGTCCCCTTGGCGGGATTACCACAGATACGCAGTATTTT. It encodes CACRPLGGITTDTQYF. The chain combines TRBV10-3 with TRBJ2-3; TRBD2 might be the D (6 bases). The V gene's germline CDR1 is ENHRY and CDR2 SYGVKD. The CDR3 is made up of 16 amino acids. V was trimmed by 11 bases and J by 2 bases, leaving 23 bases between them.

This clone was recorded a few times. The chain combines TRBV6-1 with TRBJ2-1; the D gene is possibly TRBD1 (5 bases). This CDR3 spans 12 amino acids. Germline assignment: CDR1 MNHNS and CDR2 SASEGT. Deletions cut 4 bases from V and 8 bases from J, with 9 bases between. The CDR3 is CASSVQGDEQFF. As DNA, the CDR3 is TGTGCCAGCAGTGTTCAGGGCGATGAGCAGTTCTTC.

This clone was counted a few times. The rearrangement joins TRBV19 to TRBJ1-5, with 9 bases identical to TRBD1. The CDR3 runs 17 residues. V gave up 4 bases and J gave up 4 bases; unmatched junction bases: 11. Germline V gene sequence: CDR1 LNHDA, CDR2 SQIVND (reference sequence). The CDR3 reads CASSRPGQGWRNQPQHF. CDR3 DNA: TGTGCCAGTAGTAGGCCGGGACAGGGATGGAGAAATCAGCCCCAGCATTTT.

This clone was observed a few times. The genes are TRBV5-4 and TRBJ2-5, with 8 bases identical to TRBD1. Germline CDR1 and CDR2: SGHNT and YYREEE (reference sequence). V was pared by 2 bases and J by 4 bases, with 7 bases of the junction left unmatched. CDR3 size: 15 residues. CDR3 DNA: TGTGCCAGCAGCTTAACCTTCGACAGGGGAGAGACCCAGTACTTC. It translates to CASSLTFDRGETQYF.

In this sample, this clone turned up many times. The chain recombines TRBV7-3 with TRBJ2-1; 8 nucleotides agree with TRBD1. Germline CDR1 reads SGHTA; CDR2 reads FQGTGA. The CDR3 sequence is 14 residues long. V was clipped by 2 bases and J by 5 bases; unmatched bases: 2. CDR3 sequence: CASSLGTGHNEQFF. CDR3 DNA sequence: TGTGCCAGCAGCTTAGGGACAGGCCACAATGAGCAGTTCTTC.

This clone was found a few times. Sequence at one end of the junction differs from germline and may be a read error. The rearrangement joins TRBV28 to TRBJ2-1; D is undetermined. CDR1 and CDR2 (germline): MDHEN, SYDVKM. The CDR3 covers 14 residues. The CDR3 is CASSFAGYYDEQFF. Here the CDR3 DNA reads TGTGCCAGCAGTTTTGCAGGTTACTACGATGAGCAGTTCTTC.

This clone showed up just a few times. The chain links TRBV25-1 to TRBJ2-3; D unresolved. Germline-derived CDR1 and CDR2 are MGHDK and SYGVNS. CDR3 length: 14 residues. Deletions cut 4 bases from V and 4 bases from J, with 12 bases between. This chain's CDR3 is CASSAGSFADTQYF. For the CDR3, the DNA is TGTGCCAGCAGTGCGGGTAGTTTTGCAGATACGCAGTATTTT.

The J gene is TRBJ2-3, the V gene TRBV6-5; maybe TRBD1 (6 bases). The CDR3 length is 12 residues. V lost 4 bases and J lost 8, with 10 bases in between. The germline gives CDR1 MNHEY, CDR2 SVGAGI. The CDR3 nucleotides read TGTGCCAGCAGTTTGAAAGGGGGTACGCAGTATTTT. This translates into CASSLKGGTQYF.